These 29 T cell receptor beta chains were sequenced from one sample in a study of shared clonotypes between healthy human individuals. Measured with immunoSEQ multiplex PCR; TCRdb has only the in-frame clones, and not every one. Among over a million clones, 98% to 99% were seen once, and the ten largest hold over 0.3%. Material: naive CD4+ T cells sorted from blood. Subset here: CD45RA+ positively selected. Receptors originate from a man between 25 and 39 years old in good health.

The genes are TRBV18 and TRBJ2-2; TRBD1 matches at 10 bases. The CDR3 loop spans 21 amino acids. CDR1 and CDR2 from the germline V gene are KGHSH and LQKENI. V dropped 1 base and J dropped 1; count of bases not matched to a gene: 15. The CDR3 coding sequence is TGTGCCAGCTCACCACGCCGGGACAGGGGCGGGGGACGCCAGAACACCGGGGAGCTGTTTTTT. Encoded protein: CASSPRRDRGGGRQNTGELFF.

This clone was found once. The chain couples TRBV10-3 to TRBJ2-3, with D unresolved. Trimming took off 5 bases at V and 2 bases at J, with 2 bases between the two ends. Germline V gives CDR1 ENHRY, CDR2 SYGVKD. CDR3 length: 11 amino acids. The CDR3 DNA reads as TGTGCCATCAGTTTCACAGATACGCAGTATTTT. This gives the protein CAISFTDTQYF.

This sequence joins TRBV19 and TRBJ1-5; 10 nucleotides match TRBD1. CDR1 and CDR2 from the germline V gene are LNHDA and SQIVND (reference sequence). Trimming cost V 4 bases and J 2 bases; bases outside gene matches: 14. CDR3 length: 19 amino acids. The CDR3 protein is CASSNALGQGEIGNQPQHF. The CDR3 DNA sequence: TGTGCCAGTAGTAATGCCCTCGGACAGGGGGAAATTGGCAATCAGCCCCAGCATTTT.

The chain employs TRBV6-1 and TRBJ1-1, with D unresolved. Trimming pared 6 bases from V and 1 base from J, leaving 9 bases between. Germline V CDR1 and CDR2: MNHNS, SASEGT. The CDR3 extends over 13 amino acids. This CDR3 reads CASSQTWNTEAFF. DNA of the CDR3: TGTGCCAGCAGCCAGACCTGGAACACTGAAGCTTTCTTT.

This clone occurred once. This sample also contains other DNA sequences that code for the same CDR3. The V gene is TRBV5-1, the J gene TRBJ2-3, with 9 bases identical to TRBD2. The CDR3 is 16 residues long. With V trimmed by 4 bases and J by 0 bases, 6 bases remained unmatched. CDR1 and CDR2 (germline): SGHRS, YFSETQ. CDR3 nucleotides: TGCGCCAGCAGCCCCTCCACTAGCGGGAGCACAGATACGCAGTATTTT. It encodes CASSPSTSGSTDTQYF.

Note on this clone: The same CDR3 also results from other DNA sequences found in this sample. J is TRBJ2-3 and V is TRBV5-1, with TRBD2 identical over 10 bases. The junction had 2 bases not matched to a gene; V was cut back by 0 bases and J by 1 base. This CDR3 contains 16 residues. The germline gives CDR1 SGHRS, CDR2 YFSETQ. In nucleotides, the CDR3 is TGCGCCAGCAGCTTGGTGCTAGCGGGGGGCACAGATACGCAGTATTTT. Protein product: CASSLVLAGGTDTQYF.

The chain carries TRBV6-4 and TRBJ2-1; 9 positions agree with TRBD1. The CDR3 sequence is 14 residues long. The V and J ends lost 2 bases and 6 bases, in that order; junction bases with no gene match: 2. CDR1 and CDR2 (germline): MRHNA, SNTAGT. In DNA form, the CDR3 reads TGTGCCAGCAGTGACCAACAGGGGGCCAATGAGCAGTTCTTC. This codes for CASSDQQGANEQFF.

The rearrangement uses TRBV5-1 and TRBJ2-2; possible D gene TRBD1, 5 bases. From germline, CDR1 is SGHRS and CDR2 YFSETQ. CDR3 size: 16 residues. The V end was cut by 0 bases, the J end by 0 bases, with 9 bases between. The CDR3 nucleotides are TGCGCCAGCAGCTTGGCCGTGACAGCGAACACCGGGGAGCTGTTTTTT. Encoded protein: CASSLAVTANTGELFF. The full variable domain, rest sourced from reference TRBV5-1 and TRBJ2-2, is KAGVTQTPRYLIKTRGQQVTLSCSPISGHRSVSWYQQTPGQGLQFLFEYFSETQRNKGNFPGRFSGRQFSNSRSEMNVSTLELGDSALYLCASSLAVTANTGELFFGEGSRLTVL.

The chain recombines TRBV5-4 with TRBJ2-4, with D tentatively TRBD2 (5 bases). Germline loops: CDR1 SGHNT, CDR2 YYREEE (reference sequence). V lost 2 bases, J lost 1 base, and 10 bases lay in between. The CDR3 consists of 15 residues. CDR3 sequence (DNA): TGTGCCAGCAGCTTTTGGGGAGTGGCCAAAAACATTCAGTACTTC. Protein sequence: CASSFWGVAKNIQYF. Together with reference TRBV5-4 and TRBJ2-4, the CDR3 gives the full variable domain: ETGVTQSPTHLIKTRGQQVTLRCSSQSGHNTVSWYQQALGQGPQFIFQYYREEENGRGNFPPRFSGLQFPNYSSELNVNALELDDSALYLCASSFWGVAKNIQYFGAGTRLSVL.

This clone was recorded only once. The chain is built from TRBV19 and TRBJ2-7, with D maybe TRBD1 (8 bases). CDR3 length: 15 residues. V lost 6 bases to trimming and J lost 2 bases, with 17 bases between them. Germline V gives CDR1 LNHDA, CDR2 SQIVND (reference sequence). CDR3 in amino acids: CASSAGDRPTYEQYF. CDR3 DNA sequence: TGTGCCAGTAGCGCGGGGGACAGGCCAACCTACGAGCAGTACTTC.

Comments on this clone: This sample also contains other DNA sequences that code for the same CDR3. The rearrangement links TRBV18 to TRBJ1-5; perhaps TRBD1 as D (5 bases). V gave up 4 bases and J gave up 0 bases, with 10 bases separating them. The CDR3 runs 15 residues. Germline V gene data show CDR1 as KGHSH and CDR2 as LQKENI. CDR3 DNA: TGTGCCAGCTCACTTGGGACGGATAGCAATCAGCCCCAGCATTTT. Translation: CASSLGTDSNQPQHF.

Worth noting for this clone: Other DNA sequences in this sample translate to the same CDR3. The chain recombines TRBV5-4 with TRBJ1-1, with no clear D. Per the germline V gene, CDR1 is SGHNT and CDR2 is YYREEE (reference sequence). The CDR3 consists of 13 residues. Trimming stripped 1 base from V and 1 base from J, with 5 bases between. CDR3 loop: CASSLRSNTEAFF. The CDR3 DNA is TGTGCCAGCAGCTTGAGGTCGAACACTGAAGCTTTCTTT. Complete variable domain (other parts from reference TRBV5-4 and TRBJ1-1): ETGVTQSPTHLIKTRGQQVTLRCSSQSGHNTVSWYQQALGQGPQFIFQYYREEENGRGNFPPRFSGLQFPNYSSELNVNALELDDSALYLCASSLRSNTEAFFGQGTRLTVV.

The rearrangement links TRBV19 to TRBJ2-5, with D possibly being TRBD2 (5 bases). Germline V gene lookup returns CDR1 LNHDA and CDR2 SQIVND (reference sequence). The V and J ends lost 6 bases and 4 bases respectively, with 12 bases between them. CDR3 size: 13 residues. For the CDR3, the DNA is TGTGCCAGTAGCGAGGTTCGGGGAGAGACCCAGTACTTC. Its protein product is CASSEVRGETQYF.

A remark on this clone: Different DNA sequences within this sample yield the same CDR3. The CDR3 DNA follows: TGTGCCACCAGCAGAGAAGGGTATGGCTACACCTTC. Protein: CATSREGYGYTF. The chain has TRBV15 and TRBJ1-2; the D is unclear. Germline V gene data show CDR1 as LNHNV and CDR2 as YYDKDF (reference sequence). V was trimmed by 0 bases and J by 5 bases, leaving 4 bases between them. The CDR3 runs 12 residues.

V usage is TRBV10-2 and J usage is TRBJ1-5, with 9 bases aligning to TRBD1. The germline V gene encodes CDR1 WSHSY and CDR2 SAAADI. With 6 bases clipped from V and 4 bases from J, the junction kept 13 bases outside the gene matches. The CDR3 spans 17 residues. The CDR3 DNA follows: TGCGCCAGCAGCCCACCGGGACAGGGAACGGGGAATCAGCCCCAGCATTTT. Translating gives CASSPPGQGTGNQPQHF.

This clone was recorded only once. CDR3 nucleotide sequence: TGTGCCACCAGCAGGGGGGGACTAGCGGACTACAATGAGCAGTTCTTC. Amino acid sequence: CATSRGGLADYNEQFF. The gene calls are TRBV15 and TRBJ2-1; 11 bases are a match to TRBD2. The trim removed 3 bases at V and 3 bases at J, leaving 4 bases unmatched. This CDR3 has 16 residues. Germline V CDR1 and CDR2: LNHNV, YYDKDF (reference sequence).

The chain recombines TRBV28 with TRBJ1-5; no clear D. Germline loops: CDR1 MDHEN, CDR2 SYDVKM. Trimming removed 6 bases from V and 3 bases from J, with 9 bases in between. The CDR3 runs 13 residues. Here the CDR3 reads CASRADPNQPQHF. Here the CDR3 DNA reads TGTGCCAGCAGAGCAGACCCCAATCAGCCCCAGCATTTT. The full variable domain, completed using reference TRBV28 and TRBJ1-5, is DVKVTQSSRYLVKRTGEKVFLECVQDMDHENMFWYRQDPGLGLRLIYFSYDVKMKEKGDIPEGYSVSREKKERFSLILESASTNQTSMYLCASRADPNQPQHFGDGTRLSIL.

The chain links TRBV5-1 to TRBJ2-7; possibly TRBD1 or TRBD2 for D (5 bases each). Trimming shortened V by 3 bases and J by 4 bases, and 11 bases separated the two germline ends. This CDR3 has 13 amino acids. CDR1 and CDR2 (germline): SGHRS, YFSETQ. CDR3 loop: CASSWDVNYEQYF. The CDR3 DNA is TGCGCCAGCAGCTGGGACGTAAATTACGAGCAGTACTTC.

In DNA form, the CDR3 reads TGTGCCAGCAGTAGTTTGACAGGGCCTGAGCAGTACTTC. This translates into CASSSLTGPEQYF. The chain joins TRBV6-1 to TRBJ2-7; 7 bases match TRBD1. The CDR3 length is 13 residues. CDR1 and CDR2 (germline): MNHNS, SASEGT. V dropped 5 bases and J dropped 7; count of bases not matched to a gene: 8.

The rearrangement uses TRBV25-1 and TRBJ2-7, with 11 positions matching TRBD1. Trimming removed 1 base from V and 6 bases from J; junction bases left unmatched: 2. CDR3 length: 14 amino acids. The V gene's germline CDR1 is MGHDK and CDR2 SYGVNS. CDR3 coding DNA: TGTGCCAGCAGTGAATGGGGACAGGGGGTCGAGCAGTACTTC. This codes for CASSEWGQGVEQYF.

This clone was seen just once. The V and J genes are TRBV10-1 and TRBJ2-1; D might be TRBD2 (6 bases). The CDR3 extends over 16 amino acids. Trimming cost V 3 bases and J 4 bases, with 16 bases left between them. Looked up from germline, CDR1 is WNHNN and CDR2 is SYGVQD (reference sequence). Written as DNA, the CDR3 is TGCGCCAGCAGTGATAGACCGCTTGGGGGGTACAATGAGCAGTTCTTC. This codes for CASSDRPLGGYNEQFF.

The chain carries TRBV18 and TRBJ1-2; D gene unclear. The CDR3 length is 13 residues. Germline CDR1 and CDR2: KGHSH and LQKENI. Trimming removed 0 bases at V and 4 bases at J, with 6 bases between. The CDR3 loop is CASSPPGIYGYTF. Here the CDR3 DNA reads TGTGCCAGCTCACCACCGGGGATCTATGGCTACACCTTC.

Notes on this clone: Additional DNA sequences in this sample encode the identical CDR3. The chain employs TRBV5-1 and TRBJ2-7; D is perhaps TRBD1 (5 bases). This CDR3 is built from 12 residues. Germline lookup yields CDR1 SGHRS and CDR2 YFSETQ. V shed 3 bases and J shed 4 bases, with 8 bases lying between them. Written as DNA, the CDR3 is TGCGCCAGCAGCTCCACAGGTTACGAGCAGTACTTC. Protein product: CASSSTGYEQYF.

The V gene is TRBV7-2, the J gene TRBJ1-4; TRBD1 matches at 7 bases. The CDR3 contains 15 residues. J lost 8 bases, V lost 5 bases, and 11 bases had no gene match. Per germline, CDR1 SGHTA and CDR2 FQGNSA. The DNA of the CDR3 is TGTGCCAGCAGCCCCCACAGGGGTGAAACAGAAAAACTGTTTTTT. Translated: CASSPHRGETEKLFF. Variable domain in full (rest from reference TRBV7-2 and TRBJ1-4): GAGVSQSPSNKVTEKGKDVELRCDPISGHTALYWYRQSLGQGLEFLIYFQGNSAPDKSGLPSDRFSAERTGGSVSTLTIQRTQQEDSAVYLCASSPHRGETEKLFFGSGTQLSVL.

The V gene is TRBV5-4, the J gene TRBJ2-1, with 13 bases lining up with TRBD2. CDR3 length: 15 residues. The junction had 5 bases not matched to a gene; V was cut back by 4 bases and J by 7 bases. CDR1 is SGHNT, CDR2 YYREEE, per germline (reference sequence). CDR3 amino acids: CASSRTSGSSNEQFF. DNA of the CDR3: TGTGCCAGCAGCCGGACTAGCGGGAGTAGTAATGAGCAGTTCTTC. The full variable domain, with the rest looked up from reference TRBV5-4 and TRBJ2-1, is ETGVTQSPTHLIKTRGQQVTLRCSSQSGHNTVSWYQQALGQGPQFIFQYYREEENGRGNFPPRFSGLQFPNYSSELNVNALELDDSALYLCASSRTSGSSNEQFFGPGTRLTVL.

V usage is TRBV5-4 and J usage is TRBJ2-7, with D maybe TRBD2 (5 bases). Germline V gene data show CDR1 as SGHNT and CDR2 as YYREEE (reference sequence). Trimming shortened V by 1 base and J by 3 bases, and 14 bases separated the two germline ends. This CDR3 region has 15 residues. CDR3: CASSLRSGTSYEQYF. The DNA of the CDR3 is TGTGCCAGCAGCTTGAGATCGGGAACAAGCTACGAGCAGTACTTC.

The chain combines TRBV2 with TRBJ1-2; 9 bases are shared with TRBD1. In germline, CDR1 is SNHLY, CDR2 FYNNEI. The CDR3 covers 14 residues. V trimming: 6 bases; J trimming: 4 bases; junction bases outside the gene matches: 6. CDR3 region: CASRRTGVPYGYTF. The CDR3 DNA reads as TGTGCCAGCAGGAGGACAGGGGTGCCCTATGGCTACACCTTC.

The rearrangement uses TRBV6-5 and TRBJ2-7; 8 nucleotides agree with TRBD1. The germline V gene encodes CDR1 MNHEY and CDR2 SVGAGI. V trimming: 7 bases; J trimming: 0 bases; junction bases outside the gene matches: 5. There are 14 residues in the CDR3. The CDR3 here is CASTDDRGSYEQYF. In DNA, the CDR3 is TGTGCCAGCACCGACGACAGGGGCTCCTACGAGCAGTACTTC.

On this clone itself: Other DNA sequences in this specimen translate into the identical CDR3. This chain joins TRBV7-8 and TRBJ1-2; no firm D call. Germline V gives CDR1 SGHVS, CDR2 FQNEAQ. The V end lost 1 base, the J end lost 0 bases, and 6 bases lay between the germline ends. The CDR3 is 14 amino acids. CDR3 region: CASSLGHSNYGYTF. In DNA, the CDR3 is TGTGCCAGCAGCTTAGGGCATTCTAACTATGGCTACACCTTC.